These T cell receptor beta chains were read from a single sample in a study of STAT3 mutations in large granular lymphocyte leukemia. Profiling relied on immunoSEQ multiplex PCR, and the TCRdb table lists in-frame clones only, not all of them. This sample carries over 25,000 clones, approximately 83% of them seen once, and the ten largest clones take over 9.5%. The sample was peripheral blood mononuclear cells. All receptors derive from a man aged 55-75 years with T-cell large granular lymphocyte leukemia. Some clones in this sample may be carry-over from other donors' samples. Both conserved end residues are part of each CDR3. The D gene is left open where the match is weak. Where a row states a size, it is once, few, many or the class of an expanded clone; other rows omit it.

abundance: NA; v_gene: TRBV19; j_gene: TRBJ1-5; d_gene: TRBD1; CDR3nt: TGTGCCAGTAGTGTACAGGGGAGGGGGCAGCCCCAGCATTTT; CDR3aa: CASSVQGRGQPQHF
abundance: NA; v_gene: TRBV7-9; j_gene: TRBJ1-1; d_gene: NA; CDR3nt: TGTGCCAGCAGCTTAATGGGGAACCCGAGGGCTTTCTTT; CDR3aa: CASSLMGNPRAFF
abundance: NA; v_gene: TRBV4-1; j_gene: TRBJ1-5; d_gene: NA; CDR3nt: TGCGCCAGCAGCCAAAATAGCAATCAGCCCCAGCATTTT; CDR3aa: CASSQNSNQPQHF
abundance: NA; v_gene: TRBV7-2; j_gene: TRBJ2-3; d_gene: NA; CDR3nt: TGTGCCAGCAGCCCGTCAAGGGCGCTCACAGATACGCAGTATTTT; CDR3aa: CASSPSRALTDTQYF
abundance: NA; v_gene: TRBV7-2; j_gene: TRBJ1-1; d_gene: NA; CDR3nt: TGTGCCAGCAGCATGGACCTCCCCACTGAAGCTTTCTTT; CDR3aa: CASSMDLPTEAFF
abundance: NA; v_gene: TRBV4-2; j_gene: TRBJ1-1; d_gene: NA; CDR3nt: TGTGCCAGCAGTCCGGGGGGAACGACTGAAGCTTTCTTT; CDR3aa: CASSPGGTTEAFF
abundance: NA; v_gene: TRBV5-4; j_gene: TRBJ2-7; d_gene: NA; CDR3nt: TGTGCCAGCAGCTCGCGGGGGGGACAGGGTATCTCCTACGAGCAGTACTTC; CDR3aa: CASSSRGGQGISYEQYF
abundance: few; v_gene: TRBV4-2; j_gene: TRBJ2-2; d_gene: NA; CDR3nt: TGTGCCAGCAGCCAAGATTCGGGGACTAACACCGGGGAGCTGTTTTTT; CDR3aa: CASSQDSGTNTGELFF
abundance: NA; v_gene: TRBV28; j_gene: TRBJ2-7; d_gene: NA; CDR3nt: TGTGCCAGCAGTTTTGAGAGGCCCTCCTACGAGCAGTACTTC; CDR3aa: CASSFERPSYEQYF
abundance: NA; v_gene: TRBV7-8; j_gene: TRBJ2-2; d_gene: NA; CDR3nt: TGTGCCAGCAGCTTCAGGGGGGGGACCGGGGAGCTGTTTTTT; CDR3aa: CASSFRGGTGELFF
abundance: NA; v_gene: TRBV6-5; j_gene: TRBJ1-3; d_gene: NA; CDR3nt: TGTGCCAGCAGGCAGACAGTCTCTGGAAACACCATATATTTT; CDR3aa: CASRQTVSGNTIYF
abundance: once; v_gene: TRBV5-1; j_gene: TRBJ2-7; d_gene: NA; CDR3nt: TGCGCCAGCAGCTTGCCGTCCCATGAGCAGTACTTC; CDR3aa: CASSLPSHEQYF
abundance: NA; v_gene: TRBV18; j_gene: TRBJ1-4; d_gene: TRBD1; CDR3nt: TGTGCCAGCTCACGTGGACAGGGTGGTGAAAAACTGTTTTTT; CDR3aa: CASSRGQGGEKLFF
abundance: NA; v_gene: TRBV30; j_gene: TRBJ1-2; d_gene: NA; CDR3nt: TGTGCCTGGGGAACGGGGGGACAAGCTGGCTACACCTTC; CDR3aa: CAWGTGGQAGYTF
abundance: NA; v_gene: TRBV7-8; j_gene: TRBJ1-2; d_gene: NA; CDR3nt: TGTGCCAGCAGCTCCGGGACGGGGGAAGGCTACACCTTC; CDR3aa: CASSSGTGEGYTF
abundance: NA; v_gene: TRBV5-6; j_gene: TRBJ2-7; d_gene: NA; CDR3nt: TGTGCCAGCAGCTTGGCCATGGGGGAGCAGTACTTC; CDR3aa: CASSLAMGEQYF
abundance: NA; v_gene: TRBV5-1; j_gene: TRBJ2-5; d_gene: NA; CDR3nt: TGCGCCAGCAGCCCTTCTCCAGGCCAAGAGACCCAGTACTTC; CDR3aa: CASSPSPGQETQYF
abundance: once; v_gene: TRBV6-5; j_gene: TRBJ1-5; d_gene: NA; CDR3nt: TGTGCCAGCAGTTACAGGGGGGGCTCTGGCAATCAGCCCCAGCATTTT; CDR3aa: CASSYRGGSGNQPQHF
abundance: NA; v_gene: TRBV5-1; j_gene: TRBJ2-7; d_gene: NA; CDR3nt: TGCGCCAGCAGCATTGCCCCCCTGAACGAGCAGTACTTC; CDR3aa: CASSIAPLNEQYF
abundance: NA; v_gene: TRBV18; j_gene: TRBJ2-3; d_gene: NA; CDR3nt: TGTGCCAGCTCACCACCGAGCACAGATACGCAGTATTTT; CDR3aa: CASSPPSTDTQYF
abundance: NA; v_gene: TRBV7-2; j_gene: TRBJ1-1; d_gene: NA; CDR3nt: TGTGCCAGCAGCATAGCCCTAGGGGGGAACACTGAAGCTTTCTTT; CDR3aa: CASSIALGGNTEAFF
abundance: NA; v_gene: TRBV7-3; j_gene: TRBJ1-1; d_gene: NA; CDR3nt: TGTGCCAGCAGCTTAGTCGCAGGGGACACTGAAGCTTTCTTT; CDR3aa: CASSLVAGDTEAFF
abundance: NA; v_gene: TRBV11-2; j_gene: TRBJ2-7; d_gene: NA; CDR3nt: TGTGCCAGCAGCTTAGATTTTAGGGGCGAGCAGTACTTC; CDR3aa: CASSLDFRGEQYF
abundance: few; v_gene: TRBV11-3; j_gene: TRBJ2-1; d_gene: TRBD2; CDR3nt: TGTGCCAGCAGCCGAAGCGGGAGCTCCTACAATGAGCAGTTCTTC; CDR3aa: CASSRSGSSYNEQFF
abundance: once; v_gene: TRBV5-1; j_gene: TRBJ2-5; d_gene: TRBD2; CDR3nt: TGCGCCAGCAGCTTGCTACTAGCGGGAGGCAGTGAGACCCAGTACTTC; CDR3aa: CASSLLLAGGSETQYF